This passage covers 21 T cell receptor beta chains from one sample sequenced in a study of CXCR3-negative and CXCR3-positive naive CD8 T cells. 5' RACE with UMI labels generated the TRB cDNA libraries. Each CDR3 protein gets one entry in TCRdb, which reprocessed the 5' RACE reads and gives no DNA. The sample data list 100,000 to 150,000 distinct CDR3 sequences. What was sequenced was naive CXCR3- CD8+ T cells from blood. This sample's subset: CD45RO-CCR7+CD27+CD95- naive CD8+ T cells lacking CXCR3 (TNR3-). Receptors were obtained from a human donor in good health. Some clones in this sample may be carry-over from other donors' samples.

The V gene is TRBV28, the J gene TRBJ2-7; TCRdb outputs TRBD1, but without DNA this stays unchecked. Germline V gene sequence: CDR1 MDHEN, CDR2 SYDVKM. CDR3 length: 13 residues. CDR3 loop: CASIQGASYEQYF.

The chain recombines TRBV6-2 or TRBV6-3 with TRBJ2-1; the D call from TCRdb, TRBD1, cannot be confirmed without DNA. Germline V gene sequence: CDR1 MNHEY, CDR2 SVGEGT. The CDR3 runs to 15 residues. The CDR3 here is CASSSSYRDYNEQFF.

The genes are TRBV25-1 and TRBJ2-2. The CDR3 contains 13 residues. The V gene's germline CDR1 is MGHDK and CDR2 SYGVNS. The CDR3 here is CASSAPNTGELFF.

This chain joins TRBV20-1 and TRBJ2-7. CDR1 is DFQATT and CDR2 is SNEGSKA in the germline V gene (reference sequence). CDR3 length equals 13 residues. CDR3 in amino acids: CSAGLGLSHEQYF.

The chain couples TRBV6-2 or TRBV6-3 to TRBJ2-5; TCRdb's D call, TRBD2, is unchecked because there is no DNA. The CDR3 spans 13 residues. CDR1 and CDR2 from the germline V gene are MNHEY and SVGEGT. The CDR3 loop is CASDGGWQETQYF.

This chain uses TRBV7-9 with TRBJ2-7; TCRdb designates TRBD2, a call that cannot be tested without DNA. Germline CDR1 reads SEHNR; CDR2 reads FQNEAQ (reference sequence). The CDR3 runs 14 residues. The CDR3 here is CASSPGLDFGEQYF.

CDR3 residues: CASRDNLGLGAYNEQFF. This chain uses TRBV19 with TRBJ2-1; the TRBD2 assignment by TCRdb is unverifiable without DNA. The germline gives CDR1 LNHDA, CDR2 SQIVND (reference sequence). There are 17 residues in the CDR3.

The chain employs TRBV12-3 or TRBV12-4 and TRBJ2-1; TCRdb's D gene call, TRBD1, goes unchecked for lack of DNA. This CDR3 is built from 16 residues. The CDR3 reads CASSRPQGWDYNEQFF.

The chain uses TRBV7-9 and TRBJ2-2; TCRdb picks TRBD2, but there is no DNA to check that call. CDR1 and CDR2 (germline): SEHNR, FQNEAQ (reference sequence). The CDR3 covers 12 residues. The CDR3: CAKRLNTGELFF. Full variable domain (missing parts from reference TRBV7-9 and TRBJ2-2): DTGVSQNPRHKITKRGQNVTFRCDPISEHNRLYWYRQTLGQGPEFLTYFQNEAQLEKSRLLSDRFSAERPKGSFSTLEIQRTEQGDSAMYLCAKRLNTGELFFGEGSRLTVL.

The chain employs TRBV2 and TRBJ1-5; without DNA, the TCRdb call of TRBD1 cannot be checked. The germline CDR1 and CDR2 sequences are SNHLY and FYNNEI. This CDR3 is 13 amino acids long. CDR3 sequence: CASRRDSNQPQHF.

The chain employs TRBV5-6 and TRBJ2-1; TCRdb proposes TRBD2, but this gene call is untestable without DNA. There are 13 residues in the CDR3. Germline CDR1 and CDR2: SGHDT and YYEEEE. The CDR3 reads CASSLSQINEQFF.

This chain uses TRBV11-2 with TRBJ1-5; as DNA is missing, the TRBD1 call by TCRdb cannot be tested. The germline V gene has CDR1 SGHAT and CDR2 FQNNGV. The CDR3 contains 13 residues. This chain's CDR3 is CASSDFRGEPQHF.

This chain uses TRBV7-2 with TRBJ2-1; TCRdb gives TRBD2 as the D gene, but with no DNA this cannot be confirmed. The CDR3 extends over 15 amino acids. The germline gives CDR1 SGHTA, CDR2 FQGNSA. CDR3 protein: CASSLLAGDPNEQFF.

The chain is built from TRBV4-2 and TRBJ2-2. The CDR3 loop spans 13 amino acids. Germline V lookup: CDR1 LGHNA, CDR2 YNFKEQ. The CDR3 region is CASSQGLSGELFF.

CDR3 region: CASSSPPVKSIYEQYF. This chain links TRBV28 with TRBJ2-7; the TCRdb call, TRBD2, lacks DNA for checking. The germline CDR1 and CDR2 sequences are MDHEN and SYDVKM. The CDR3 has 16 residues.

The chain employs TRBV5-6 and TRBJ2-7. CDR3 length: 15 residues. CDR1 is SGHDT and CDR2 is YYEEEE in the germline V gene. The CDR3 reads CASSPTGGRSYEQYF.

V is TRBV20-1 and J is TRBJ2-7. This CDR3 region has 13 residues. CDR1 and CDR2 from the germline V gene are DFQATT and SNEGSKA (reference sequence). This CDR3 reads CSAEPVAAYEQYF.

The CDR3 region is CSVLRLYEQYF. This chain connects TRBV29-1 to TRBJ2-7. From germline, CDR1 is SQVTM and CDR2 ANQGSEA. The CDR3 runs to 11 residues.

The gene calls are TRBV27 and TRBJ1-1; TCRdb returns TRBD1, unconfirmable since there is no DNA. The length of the CDR3 is 15 residues. Germline V gene sequence: CDR1 MNHEY, CDR2 SMNVEV (reference sequence). CDR3 sequence: CASRSLTGWGTEAFF.

The chain links TRBV28 to TRBJ2-1; TCRdb lists TRBD1, though no DNA is available to test this call. Per the germline V gene, CDR1 is MDHEN and CDR2 is SYDVKM. This CDR3 spans 15 amino acids. CDR3 sequence: CASSNRENYPDEQFF.

The chain is built from TRBV4-1 and TRBJ2-2; TCRdb's D gene call, TRBD2, goes unchecked for lack of DNA. This CDR3 has 15 amino acids. Germline V CDR1 and CDR2: MGHRA, YSYEKL. The CDR3 spells CASSLQEGTGGELFF.